Reported below is one T cell receptor (beta chain). The data belong to a study of blood T cell repertoires in COVID-19. In the study overall: Acute and convalescent COVID-19 samples came from the United States, Italy and Spain. T cells, B-cell-depleted T cells, or PBMCs supplied cDNA or gDNA.

Germline values: CDR1 SEHNR, CDR2 FQNEAQ (reference sequence). J was trimmed by 6 bases and V by 3 bases; bases with no gene match: 1. This CDR3 is 12 amino acids long. The authors' processing: From reference gene primer amplification, estimates of nucleated cell counts were derived. Profiling relied on immunoSEQ multiplex PCR, and the TCRdb table lists in-frame clones only, not all of them. V and J calls and clone size follow that table, whereas D and trimming were derived from the DNA. The table has about 140,000 clones, approximately 90% seen once. The gene calls are TRBV7-9 and TRBJ1-1, with TRBD1 matching over 7 bases. The sequenced material came from peripheral blood. The TCR sequence derives from a woman aged 55-70 years with active COVID-19. In DNA form, the CDR3 reads TGTGCCAGCAGCTTTACAGGGGCTGAAGCTTTCTTT. This translates into CASSFTGAEAFF. Full variable domain (missing parts from reference TRBV7-9 and TRBJ1-1): DTGVSQNPRHKITKRGQNVTFRCDPISEHNRLYWYRQTLGQGPEFLTYFQNEAQLEKSRLLSDRFSAERPKGSFSTLEIQRTEQGDSAMYLCASSFTGAEAFFGQGTRLTVV.